The table lists the clone carrying this T cell receptor beta chain with many counts. Its matching antigen is unknown. These data originate in a study of CD8 T cells in ankylosing spondylitis. Study findings and constraints: Blood of patients with ankylosing spondylitis appeared to be characterized by a TCR beta motif of seven or eight highly homologous variants. Researchers report that disease-linked clones proved CD8+ and relatively rare in peripheral blood. Disease-linked clones reportedly showed significant enrichment in matched ankylosing spondylitis synovial fluid.

Making the TCR beta libraries involved quantitative 5'-RACE with molecular barcodes. TCRdb redid the calling of the 5' RACE reads with MiXCR, one entry per CDR3 protein. The table records around 490,000 distinct CDR3 sequences, under 5.5% of them present only once. The length of the CDR3 is 18 residues. Looked up from germline, CDR1 is LGHNA and CDR2 is YSLEER. With 4 bases removed from V and 3 bases from J, the gap between germline ends came to 22 bases. The origin of this receptor is a male donor with ankylosing spondylitis. The chain is built from TRBV4-3 and TRBJ1-5; D possibly corresponds to TRBD1 (6 bases). The specimen sequenced was blood, either unsorted or a sorted T cell fraction (not recorded which). The CDR3 region has the DNA TGCGCCAGCAGCCCGGGGGCGGGGAAAGAGGATACCAATCAGCCCCAGCATTTT. Translating gives CASSPGAGKEDTNQPQHF.